These 29 T cell receptor beta chains were sequenced from one sample in a study of T cells expressing NK-cell markers (dated by TCRdb to the early 2020s). The library relied on 5' RACE. Sequencing was carried out with an Illumina HiSeq 2000. Each CDR3 protein sequence appears as one entry after TCRdb reprocessed the reads, and no DNA is included. The sample table holds about 260,000 distinct CDR3 sequences. Of the sample, roughly 0.4% is held by the ten largest clones. Sequenced: blood T cells: a sorted CD56 or NKG2C T cell subset, CD4+ or CD8+ T cells, or bulk PBMC T cells (not recorded which). These TCRs come from a man between 18 and 29 years old in good health. Donor details come from another sample of the same person, matched by shared clones.

The rearrangement uses TRBV5-1 and TRBJ2-1; the D gene TCRdb calls, TRBD2, cannot be checked with no DNA. The CDR3 consists of 15 residues. Germline V lookup: CDR1 SGHRS, CDR2 YFSETQ. CDR3 in amino acids: CASSLQLAGVYEQFF.

The chain joins TRBV20-1 to TRBJ2-3; without DNA, the TCRdb call of TRBD1 cannot be checked. This CDR3 is built from 16 residues. Germline-derived CDR1 and CDR2 are DFQATT and SNEGSKA (reference sequence). The CDR3 sequence: CSARDMGQGFYDTQYF.

This sequence joins TRBV15 and TRBJ2-1. CDR1 is LNHNV and CDR2 is YYDKDF in the germline V gene (reference sequence). The CDR3 has 13 amino acids. The CDR3 reads CATSRDLLAEQFF.

The chain recombines TRBV4-3 with TRBJ2-2; the TRBD1 assignment by TCRdb is unverifiable without DNA. Germline CDR1 reads LGHNA; CDR2 reads YSLEER. The CDR3 contains 15 residues. CDR3 region: CASSPGHLNTGELFF.

The chain carries TRBV7-6 and TRBJ1-2; the TCRdb D gene call, TRBD1, has no DNA to confirm it. CDR1 and CDR2 (germline): SGHVS, FNYEAQ. This CDR3 has 13 amino acids. The CDR3: CASSLSGERGYTF.

The rearrangement joins TRBV5-4 to TRBJ2-7. The CDR3 is made up of 11 amino acids. CDR1 and CDR2 from the germline V gene are SGHNT and YYREEE (reference sequence). This CDR3 reads CASRDRGEQYF.

This sequence joins TRBV3-1 and TRBJ2-6; with no DNA, the TCRdb D assignment of TRBD1 cannot be verified. The CDR3 runs 17 residues. From germline, CDR1 is LGHDT and CDR2 YNNKEL (reference sequence). The chain's CDR3 is CASSQEQRGQGSGVLTF.

The J gene is TRBJ2-1, the V gene TRBV3-1; TCRdb names TRBD2, which stays unverified in the absence of DNA. CDR1 is LGHDT, CDR2 YNNKEL, per germline (reference sequence). The CDR3 loop spans 16 amino acids. CDR3 sequence: CASSPLRTSGSNEQFF.

V gene TRBV5-1 combines with J gene TRBJ2-3; TCRdb's D call of TRBD1 is untestable without DNA. Per the germline V gene, CDR1 is SGHRS and CDR2 is YFSETQ. The CDR3 loop spans 15 amino acids. The CDR3 spells CASSISSAVTDTQYF.

The chain uses TRBV20-1 and TRBJ2-7; the TRBD1 assignment by TCRdb is unverifiable without DNA. The length of the CDR3 is 14 residues. Germline values: CDR1 DFQATT, CDR2 SNEGSKA (reference sequence). CDR3 loop: CSAGAGRGTYEQYF.

The chain carries TRBV12-3 or TRBV12-4 and TRBJ2-3. The CDR3 is made up of 14 amino acids. CDR3 sequence reads: CASSLAPAIGTQYF.

CDR3 amino acids: CAWRLAGGVNEQFF. This chain connects TRBV30 to TRBJ2-1; TCRdb indicates TRBD2, and absent DNA this call remains unverified. Germline CDR1 and CDR2: GTSNPN and SVGIG (reference sequence). The CDR3 consists of 14 residues.

The chain is built from TRBV10-3 and TRBJ2-7; TCRdb's D call, TRBD1, is unchecked because there is no DNA. This CDR3 spans 13 amino acids. Germline V lookup: CDR1 ENHRY, CDR2 SYGVKD. The CDR3: CAIRTDRDYEQYF.

V is TRBV7-2 and J is TRBJ2-1. The CDR3 extends over 14 amino acids. CDR1 is SGHTA, CDR2 FQGNSA, per germline. CDR3 amino acids: CASSLAPDSNEQFF.

V is TRBV6-5 and J is TRBJ1-2; the TCRdb call, TRBD1, lacks DNA for checking. This CDR3 contains 14 residues. Per the germline V gene, CDR1 is MNHEY and CDR2 is SVGAGI. Here the CDR3 reads CASRPRGGHYGYTF.

The chain's CDR3 is CASSNRRAQSGDTQYF. The chain is built from TRBV7-2 and TRBJ2-3; the D gene TCRdb calls, TRBD1, cannot be checked with no DNA. The CDR3 sequence is 16 residues long. In germline, CDR1 is SGHTA, CDR2 FQGNSA. The full variable domain, its missing parts supplied by reference TRBV7-2 and TRBJ2-3, is GAGVSQSPSNKVTEKGKDVELRCDPISGHTALYWYRQSLGQGLEFLIYFQGNSAPDKSGLPSDRFSAERTGGSVSTLTIQRTQQEDSAVYLCASSNRRAQSGDTQYFGPGTRLTVL.

The J gene is TRBJ1-3, the V gene TRBV20-1; TCRdb reports TRBD1, a call that lacks DNA to check it against. This CDR3 comprises 15 residues. Germline V gives CDR1 DFQATT, CDR2 SNEGSKA (reference sequence). The CDR3: CSASPPEVSGNTIYF.

The rearrangement uses TRBV12-3 or TRBV12-4 and TRBJ2-5; without DNA, the TCRdb call of TRBD1 cannot be checked. This CDR3 comprises 16 residues. CDR3 region: CASSLMTGSWRETQYF.

This chain uses TRBV30 with TRBJ1-4. This CDR3 has 13 residues. Germline V gene lookup returns CDR1 GTSNPN and CDR2 SVGIG (reference sequence). CDR3 sequence: CACGVLTHQKLFF. The full variable domain, with the rest looked up from reference TRBV30 and TRBJ1-4, is SQTIHQWPATLVQPVGSPLSLECTVEGTSNPNLYWYRQAAGRGLQLLFYSVGIGQISSEVPQNLSASRPQDRQFILSSKKLLLSDSGFYLCACGVLTHQKLFFGSGTQLSVL.

The chain recombines TRBV18 with TRBJ1-2; the D call of TRBD1 rests on TCRdb alone, since no DNA is present to check it. This CDR3 region has 13 residues. The germline gives CDR1 KGHSH, CDR2 LQKENI. The CDR3: CASSRDPTVGYTF.

V and J are TRBV20-1 and TRBJ2-1. This CDR3 region has 15 residues. Germline assignment: CDR1 DFQATT and CDR2 SNEGSKA (reference sequence). CDR3 residues: CSVEGAISSYNEQFF.

This chain links TRBV20-1 with TRBJ1-4; no DNA is available, so the TRBD1 call from TCRdb remains unchecked. The CDR3 consists of 13 residues. CDR1 and CDR2 from the germline V gene are DFQATT and SNEGSKA (reference sequence). CDR3 amino acids: CSASRGHREKLFF.

The chain has TRBV2 and TRBJ1-1; with no DNA, the TCRdb D assignment of TRBD1 cannot be verified. The CDR3 sequence is 13 residues long. Per germline, CDR1 SNHLY and CDR2 FYNNEI. The CDR3: CASSYLGTAEAFF.

The rearrangement joins TRBV20-1 to TRBJ2-5; TCRdb proposes TRBD2, but this gene call is untestable without DNA. This CDR3 region has 14 residues. The germline V gene encodes CDR1 DFQATT and CDR2 SNEGSKA (reference sequence). The CDR3 sequence is CSASRAGGPETQYF.

V and J are TRBV5-1 and TRBJ1-3. Germline-derived CDR1 and CDR2 are SGHRS and YFSETQ. CDR3 length: 13 amino acids. CDR3 loop: CASSLSPRNTIYF.

This CDR3 reads CASSQGSYEQYF. The V call is TRBV28, the J call TRBJ2-7. This CDR3 spans 12 amino acids. Looked up from germline, CDR1 is MDHEN and CDR2 is SYDVKM. Variable domain in full (rest from reference TRBV28 and TRBJ2-7): DVKVTQSSRYLVKRTGEKVFLECVQDMDHENMFWYRQDPGLGLRLIYFSYDVKMKEKGDIPEGYSVSREKKERFSLILESASTNQTSMYLCASSQGSYEQYFGPGTRLTVT.

The CDR3 spells CSVESPLRYEQYF. The chain joins TRBV29-1 to TRBJ2-7; TCRdb returns TRBD2, unconfirmable since there is no DNA. CDR1 and CDR2 from the germline V gene are SQVTM and ANQGSEA. The CDR3 loop spans 13 amino acids.

This chain joins TRBV5-4 and TRBJ2-1; TCRdb selects TRBD2, and the lack of DNA leaves this call unchecked. The germline CDR1 and CDR2 sequences are SGHNT and YYREEE (reference sequence). This CDR3 spans 17 amino acids. The CDR3 here is CASSKVSSGRADNEQFF. The complete variable domain, with remaining parts taken from reference TRBV5-4 and TRBJ2-1, reads ETGVTQSPTHLIKTRGQQVTLRCSSQSGHNTVSWYQQALGQGPQFIFQYYREEENGRGNFPPRFSGLQFPNYSSELNVNALELDDSALYLCASSKVSSGRADNEQFFGPGTRLTVL.

This chain connects TRBV29-1 to TRBJ2-7; TCRdb calls TRBD1, which cannot be checked without DNA. Germline lookup yields CDR1 SQVTM and CDR2 ANQGSEA. The CDR3 covers 13 residues. This chain's CDR3 is CSVEGQQTYEQYF.